Below, one TCR beta chain is given with its context. Measured with immunoSEQ multiplex PCR; TCRdb has only the in-frame clones, and not every one. The sample lists just under 75,000 clones; around nine tenths were seen once. This specimen belongs to a study of OX40 agonist ivuxolimab in advanced cancers. At the level of the study: Ivuxolimab, an agonist antibody against OX40 (CD134), was given to patients.

CDR1 and CDR2 (germline): SGHRS, YFSETQ. The CDR3 spans 15 residues. V lost 0 bases and J lost 9; bases outside the gene matches: 6. The genes are TRBV5-1 and TRBJ2-1; TRBD2 aligns across 10 bases. Material: CD4+ or CD8+ T cells sorted from blood, obtained in a trial of the OX40 agonist ivuxolimab. This TCR derives from an adult with an advanced solid tumor such as melanoma, head and neck, liver or kidney cancer. The CDR3: CASSLGSSGSGEQFF. The CDR3, as DNA: TGCGCCAGCAGCTTGGGTTCTAGCGGGAGCGGTGAGCAGTTCTTC.